These 17 T cell receptor beta chains came from one sample sequenced in a study of blood T cell repertoires in COVID-19. Method: immunoSEQ multiplex PCR; TCRdb's copy keeps in-frame clones and lacks some. Among approximately 290,000 clones listed, 84% were seen once. The sample consisted of peripheral blood. Every receptor here comes from a person between 70 and 80 years old with COVID-19, enrolled during active disease.

This clone was detected only a few times. The V gene is TRBV5-3, the J gene TRBJ2-7; the match to TRBD2 covers 8 bases. TRBV5-3 counts as an open reading frame of uncertain function. V lost 9 bases and J lost 4; bases outside the gene matches: 15. CDR3 length equals 15 residues. The CDR3 DNA sequence: TGTGCCACAGGTCACGGGGGGGCTAGTTCTTACGAGCAGTACTTC. Translation: CATGHGGASSYEQYF.

This chain links TRBV15 with TRBJ2-1; D is uncertain. Germline CDR1 is LNHNV and CDR2 is YYDKDF (reference sequence). Between the trimmed V and J ends, which lost 6 bases and 3 bases, there was a span of 12 bases. The CDR3 extends over 14 amino acids. CDR3 bases: TGTGCCACCAGGGGTCGACAAAACTACAATGAGCAGTTCTTC. Translated, it gives CATRGRQNYNEQFF.

This clone was detected many times. CDR3 bases: TGTGCCAGTAGTATAAGCCCCCCAGGTCAGCCCCAGCATTTT. Residues: CASSISPPGQPQHF. The chain recombines TRBV19 with TRBJ1-5; D is unclear. The CDR3 has 14 residues. V was pared by 2 bases and J by 6 bases, with 11 bases between. The germline CDR1 and CDR2 sequences are LNHDA and SQIVND (reference sequence).

The chain carries TRBV7-3 and TRBJ2-2; unclear D gene. The length of the CDR3 is 12 residues. CDR1 is SGHTA, CDR2 FQGTGA, per germline. V lost 2 bases and J 6 bases, leaving 4 bases between the germline ends. This CDR3 reads CASSLAAGELFF. Here the CDR3 DNA reads TGTGCCAGCAGCTTAGCGGCCGGGGAGCTGTTTTTT.

The chain joins TRBV2 to TRBJ1-3; D unclear. CDR1 and CDR2 from the germline V gene are SNHLY and FYNNEI. V was pared by 6 bases and J by 0 bases, with 12 bases between. The CDR3 has 15 residues. The CDR3 loop is CASSERPGSGNTIYF. Here the CDR3 DNA reads TGTGCCAGCAGCGAAAGACCGGGCTCTGGAAACACCATATATTTT.

The chain couples TRBV11-2 to TRBJ2-7; possible D gene TRBD1, 6 bases. This CDR3 spans 14 amino acids. V was trimmed by 1 base and J by 4 bases, leaving 11 bases between them. The V gene's germline CDR1 is SGHAT and CDR2 FQNNGV. CDR3: CASSLGRGAYEQYF. CDR3 coding DNA: TGTGCCAGCAGCTTAGGCAGGGGCGCGTACGAGCAGTACTTC. Together with reference TRBV11-2 and TRBJ2-7, the CDR3 gives the full variable domain: EAGVAQSPRYKIIEKRQSVAFWCNPISGHATLYWYQQILGQGPKLLIQFQNNGVVDDSQLPKDRFSAERLKGVDSTLKIQPAKLEDSAVYLCASSLGRGAYEQYFGPGTRLTVT.

The chain joins TRBV19 to TRBJ1-5; D unclear. Germline CDR1 reads LNHDA; CDR2 reads SQIVND (reference sequence). There are 14 residues in the CDR3. Between the trimmed V and J ends, which lost 8 bases and 1 base, there was a span of 12 bases. The CDR3 reads CASEGSRSNQPQHF. Here the CDR3 DNA reads TGTGCCAGTGAGGGCAGTAGGAGCAATCAGCCCCAGCATTTT.

V usage is TRBV12-3 or TRBV12-4 and J usage is TRBJ1-5; D is undetermined. V was cut by 3 bases and J by 0 bases, with 3 bases left in between. This CDR3 is built from 13 residues. CDR3 DNA sequence: TGTGCCAGCAGTTTCCATAGCAATCAGCCCCAGCATTTT. It specifies CASSFHSNQPQHF.

The gene calls are TRBV10-3 and TRBJ2-5; 12 bases match TRBD2. V lost 10 bases, J lost 4 bases, and 1 base stayed unmatched. Germline lookup yields CDR1 ENHRY and CDR2 SYGVKD. The CDR3 spans 12 residues. CDR3 nucleotide sequence: TGTGCCACGGGACTAGCGGGAGAGACCCAGTACTTC. Its protein product is CATGLAGETQYF.

This clone appeared a single time. The chain couples TRBV28 to TRBJ2-1; D is ambiguous. V was shortened by 5 bases and J by 7 bases, with 6 bases between the two germline ends. Germline V CDR1 and CDR2: MDHEN, SYDVKM. The CDR3 contains 11 residues. The CDR3 region has the DNA TGTGCCAGCAGTCGGTGGAATGAGCAGTTCTTC. It is translated as CASSRWNEQFF. Variable domain in full (rest from reference TRBV28 and TRBJ2-1): DVKVTQSSRYLVKRTGEKVFLECVQDMDHENMFWYRQDPGLGLRLIYFSYDVKMKEKGDIPEGYSVSREKKERFSLILESASTNQTSMYLCASSRWNEQFFGPGTRLTVL.

This chain connects TRBV5-4 to TRBJ1-5; 8 nucleotides agree with TRBD1. V dropped 4 bases and J dropped 1; count of bases not matched to a gene: 4. CDR1 and CDR2 (germline): SGHNT, YYREEE (reference sequence). There are 15 residues in the CDR3. The CDR3: CASSGRDRSNQPQHF. CDR3 bases: TGTGCCAGCAGCGGCCGGGACAGGAGCAATCAGCCCCAGCATTTT.

The chain employs TRBV7-9 and TRBJ1-5, with 10 bases identical to TRBD1. The CDR3 runs 16 residues. V lost 1 base to trimming and J lost 2 bases; unmatched junction nucleotides: 2. Germline CDR1 reads SEHNR; CDR2 reads FQNEAQ (reference sequence). This CDR3 reads CASSLGTGGGNQPQHF. CDR3 in DNA: TGTGCCAGCAGCTTAGGGACAGGGGGTGGCAATCAGCCCCAGCATTTT.

The sample holds one count of this clone. The V call is TRBV4-3, the J call TRBJ2-3; TRBD1 matches 7 bases. Germline lookup yields CDR1 LGHNA and CDR2 YSLEER. V lost 10 bases and J lost 8; bases outside the gene matches: 12. The CDR3 consists of 13 residues. The CDR3 spells CATSGTAEPTQYF. CDR3 sequence (DNA): TGCGCCACCTCCGGGACAGCAGAGCCTACGCAGTATTTT.

The chain combines TRBV7-3 with TRBJ2-1; 9 bases line up with TRBD2. Germline loops: CDR1 SGHTA, CDR2 FQGTGA. The CDR3 extends over 16 amino acids. The J segment lost 2 bases and the V segment lost 2 bases, leaving 4 bases of the junction unmatched. The CDR3 reads CASSLASGNPYNEQFF. DNA for the CDR3: TGTGCCAGCAGCTTAGCTAGCGGGAATCCCTACAATGAGCAGTTCTTC.

In its sample, this clone was seen a few times. This chain links TRBV21-1 with TRBJ1-3. TRBV21-1 is shown as a pseudogene. This CDR3 has 18 residues. The CDR3 DNA sequence: TGTGCCAGCAGCTCAAAAGGAGCGGGCGGCGGGGATGGAAACACCATATATTTT. Residues: CASSSKGAGGGDGNTIYF.

The chain employs TRBV7-3 and TRBJ2-3; TRBD2 agrees at 8 bases. Germline-derived CDR1 and CDR2 are SGHTA and FQGTGA. The CDR3 contains 15 residues. Trimming at V came to 6 bases and at J to 1 base, leaving 6 bases not matched to a gene. CDR3 in amino acids: CASSVSGTRTDTQYF. CDR3 coding DNA: TGTGCCAGCAGTGTTAGCGGGACTCGCACAGATACGCAGTATTTT.

This chain links TRBV14 with TRBJ1-2; the D is unclear. Trimming left V 1 base short and J 4 bases short, with 10 bases between. Germline CDR1 SGHDN, CDR2 FVKESK. This CDR3 contains 14 residues. Here the CDR3 DNA reads TGTGCCAGCAGCCAAGTCGGGGAGATCTATGGCTACACCTTC. Translated, it gives CASSQVGEIYGYTF.